This T cell receptor (beta chain) was profiled in a study of blood T cell repertoires in COVID-19. Study-level background: Acute and convalescent COVID-19 specimens originated in the United States, Italy and Spain. PBMCs, B-cell-depleted T cells, or T cells provided the cDNA or gDNA that made up the material.

Original analysis: Reference gene primer amplification yielded estimated nucleated cell counts. The protocol was immunoSEQ multiplex PCR, while the TCRdb copy is restricted to in-frame clones and leaves out a portion. Clone size and the V and J calls come from that table; the DNA yielded D and trimming. The sample shows fewer than 85,000 clones, approximately 85% of them seen only once. This CDR3 has 15 amino acids. Trimming took off 3 bases at V and 1 base at J, with 9 bases between the two ends. The V gene's germline CDR1 is SGHTA and CDR2 FQGNSA. Sequencing input: peripheral blood. The chain employs TRBV7-2 and TRBJ2-2; tentatively, D is TRBD2 (5 bases). The origin of this receptor is a human donor in a cohort sampled during active COVID-19. The CDR3 DNA follows: TGTGCCAGCAGCTTGGGAGCGGTGAACACCGGGGAGCTGTTTTTT. Residues: CASSLGAVNTGELFF.